A selection of T cell receptor beta chains follows, all from one sample in a study of blood T cell repertoires in COVID-19. Repertoires were generated with immunoSEQ multiplex PCR, while TCRdb's copy carries only in-frame clones and drops some. The repertoire has approximately 100,000 clones, about 85% of them found once; the top ten carry 12%. The sequencing sample was made of peripheral blood. The receptors derive from a human donor in a cohort sampled during active COVID-19. The CDR3 runs from the conserved cysteine through the conserved F or W. Fields, in order: D gene, CDR3 length, V gene, J gene, CDR3 protein, CDR3 DNA. D genes are given only for firm matches.

-,15,TRBV7-6,TRBJ2-7,CASSLEQGFTYEQYF,TGTGCCAGCAGCTTAGAGCAGGGATTCACCTACGAGCAGTACTTC
-,16,TRBV5-5,TRBJ2-3,CASSPAAGDGTDTQYF,TGTGCCAGCAGCCCGGCGGCCGGGGATGGCACAGATACGCAGTATTTT
TRBD1,15,TRBV6-1,TRBJ2-4,CASSDPGTGAGIQYF,TGTGCCAGCAGTGACCCCGGGACAGGGGCTGGCATTCAGTACTTC
-,17,TRBV11-3,TRBJ2-3,CASSARMGAGSTDTQYF,TGTGCCAGCAGCGCCCGGATGGGGGCCGGCAGCACAGATACGCAGTATTTT
TRBD2,14,TRBV28,TRBJ2-7,CASSSSGRSYEQYF,TGTGCCAGCAGTTCTAGCGGGAGGTCCTACGAGCAGTACTTC
TRBD1,14,TRBV5-4,TRBJ1-2,CASSPRGQAYGYTF,TGTGCCAGCAGCCCCCGGGGACAGGCTTATGGCTACACCTTC
-,14,TRBV5-1,TRBJ2-7,CASSPRGSAYEQYF,TGCGCCAGCAGCCCCCGTGGCAGCGCCTACGAGCAGTACTTC
TRBD1,14,TRBV4-1,TRBJ2-7,CASSYRQGPYEQYF,TGCGCCAGCAGCTATAGACAGGGACCCTACGAGCAGTACTTC
-,15,TRBV15,TRBJ1-1,CATSVGAGGGTEAFF,TGTGCCACCAGCGTCGGGGCGGGTGGAGGGACTGAAGCTTTCTTT
TRBD2,16,TRBV7-2,TRBJ2-7,CASSLGSSGRRDEQYF,TGTGCCAGCAGCTTAGGTTCCAGCGGGAGAAGGGACGAGCAGTACTTC
-,18,TRBV18,TRBJ1-4,CASSTNRAPGGTNEKLFF,TGTGCCAGCTCAACAAACCGGGCCCCAGGAGGAACTAATGAAAAACTGTTTTTT
-,16,TRBV27,TRBJ2-6,CASSLSGGSGANVLTF,TGTGCCAGCAGTTTATCAGGGGGCTCTGGGGCCAACGTCCTGACTTTC
-,11,TRBV12-3/TRBV12-4,TRBJ2-5,CASSPQETQYF,TGTGCCAGCAGTCCCCAGGAGACCCAGTACTTC
-,15,TRBV4-1,TRBJ2-1,CASTPSGTPYNEQFF,TGCGCCAGCACCCCCAGCGGGACACCCTACAATGAGCAGTTCTTC
TRBD2,15,TRBV7-2,TRBJ2-1,CASSLASGDNNEQFF,TGTGCCAGCAGCTTAGCTAGCGGGGATAACAATGAGCAGTTCTTC
-,15,TRBV28,TRBJ2-5,CASISGGGGQETQYF,TGTGCCAGCATTTCGGGGGGAGGGGGCCAAGAGACCCAGTACTTC
TRBD2,16,TRBV3-1/TRBV3-2,TRBJ2-2,CASSQGLADNTGELFF,TGTGCCAGCAGCCAGGGACTAGCGGATAACACCGGGGAGCTGTTTTTT
-,13,TRBV7-2,TRBJ2-2,CASSQASTGELFF,TGTGCCAGCAGCCAAGCAAGTACCGGGGAGCTGTTTTTT
-,14,TRBV21-1,TRBJ1-1,CASSRRQKNTEAFF,TGTGCCAGCAGCAGACGACAGAAGAACACTGAAGCTTTCTTT
-,13,TRBV6-5,TRBJ1-1,CASSLGGVNEAFF,TGTGCCAGCAGTCTGGGGGGGGTTAATGAAGCTTTCTTT
TRBD2,16,TRBV6-1,TRBJ2-7,CASSDGLAGAPYEQYF,TGTGCCAGCAGTGACGGACTAGCGGGAGCCCCCTACGAGCAGTACTTC
TRBD1,15,TRBV19,TRBJ2-7,CASSSRDRGSYEQYF,TGTGCCAGTAGTTCACGGGACAGGGGCTCCTACGAGCAGTACTTC